The rows below give T cell receptor beta chains drawn from one sample of a study of Graves' ophthalmopathy and Graves' hyperthyroidism. MiXCR, applied by TCRdb to the multiplex PCR reads, yields one record per CDR3 protein. Of about 370,000 distinct CDR3 sequences detected, roughly 15% appear once; the ten largest clones hold 2.4%. The sample comprised peripheral blood. The receptors were sampled from an adult woman with stable Graves' hyperthyroidism. The CDR3 runs from the conserved cysteine through the conserved F or W. The order of the fields is D gene, clone size, J gene, V gene, CDR3 DNA, CDR3 protein. A D gene is named only where the DNA matches it firmly. Clone size is not always given. Where it is, it says once, few, many or a class for expanded clones.

D: NA; size: many; J: TRBJ1-1; V: TRBV27; DNA: TGTGCCAGCAGACTAACATATAAGACTGAAGCTTTCTTT; CDR3: CASRLTYKTEAFF
D: NA; size: many; J: TRBJ1-2; V: TRBV11-2; DNA: TGTGCCAGCAGCTTAGAGTCGGACTATGGCTACACCTTC; CDR3: CASSLESDYGYTF
D: TRBD2; size: many; J: TRBJ2-7; V: TRBV27; DNA: TGTGCCAGCAGTTTTAATGCGGGAGTTCGCGAGCAGTACTTC; CDR3: CASSFNAGVREQYF
D: NA; size: many; J: TRBJ2-7; V: TRBV7-9; DNA: TGTGCCAGCAGCTCCAAAACAGGGTTTAACGAGCAGTACTTC; CDR3: CASSSKTGFNEQYF
D: NA; size: many; J: TRBJ2-7; V: TRBV5-1; DNA: TGCGCCAGCAGCCCGAAGGGGAACGGGCCCTACGAGCAGTACTTC; CDR3: CASSPKGNGPYEQYF
D: NA; size: many; J: TRBJ2-7; V: TRBV10-3; DNA: TGTGCCATCAGTGACAGATCCTACGAGCAGTACTTC; CDR3: CAISDRSYEQYF
D: NA; size: many; J: TRBJ1-2; V: TRBV12-3/TRBV12-4; DNA: TGTGCCAGCAGCGACCTGGACTATGGCTACACCTTC; CDR3: CASSDLDYGYTF
D: NA; size: many; J: TRBJ2-7; V: TRBV2; DNA: TGTGCCAGCGCTCACGACCTGTCCTACGAGCAGTACTTC; CDR3: CASAHDLSYEQYF
D: NA; size: many; J: TRBJ2-7; V: TRBV19; DNA: TGTGCCAGTAGTATTCAGGGGTCGATCGAGCAGTACTTC; CDR3: CASSIQGSIEQYF
D: NA; size: many; J: TRBJ1-1; V: TRBV27; DNA: TGTGCCAGCAGTCATTTATCGGGGTATGAAGCTTTCTTT; CDR3: CASSHLSGYEAFF
D: NA; size: many; J: TRBJ1-5; V: TRBV29-1; DNA: TGCAGCGTTGTTGTGAACAGCAATCAGCCCCAGCATTTT; CDR3: CSVVVNSNQPQHF
D: NA; size: many; J: TRBJ1-6; V: TRBV28; DNA: TGTGCCAGTTCGATGGGACCCCATCGGTCCTATAATTCACCCCTCCACTTT; CDR3: CASSMGPHRSYNSPLHF
D: NA; size: few; J: TRBJ2-3; V: TRBV7-3; DNA: TGTGCCAGCAGTTCGGGTACCCACGATACGCAGTATTTT; CDR3: CASSSGTHDTQYF
D: TRBD1; size: few; J: TRBJ2-2; V: TRBV30; DNA: TGTGCCTGGAGCGTATGGGACAGAGGGAACACCGGGGAGCTGTGTTTT; CDR3: CAWSVWDRGNTGELCF
D: TRBD2; size: many; J: TRBJ2-2; V: TRBV20-1; DNA: TGCAGTGCTCGGGGACTAGCGGGAGAGGGAAAGCTGTTTTTT; CDR3: CSARGLAGEGKLFF
D: NA; size: NA; J: TRBJ1-5; V: TRBV4-1; DNA: TGCGCCAGCAGCCAGGGTCAGGGGCCCGTCAATCAGCCCCAGCATTTT; CDR3: CASSQGQGPVNQPQHF
D: NA; size: many; J: TRBJ2-7; V: TRBV7-2; DNA: TGTGCCAGCAGCTGGGGGGCCAGCGGGGCCTACGAGCAGTACTTC; CDR3: CASSWGASGAYEQYF
D: NA; size: many; J: TRBJ1-6; V: TRBV20-1; DNA: TGCAGTGCTAGAGCGGGGATTGAGAATTCACCCCTCCACTTT; CDR3: CSARAGIENSPLHF
D: TRBD2; size: many; J: TRBJ2-5; V: TRBV12-3/TRBV12-4; DNA: TGTGCCAGCAGCCTAGCGGGAGCCGCTGGAGAGACCCAGTACTTC; CDR3: CASSLAGAAGETQYF
D: TRBD2; size: many; J: TRBJ2-7; V: TRBV3-1; DNA: TGTGCCAGCAGCCCCATGGGAGGGGAGCAGTACTTC; CDR3: CASSPMGGEQYF
D: NA; size: many; J: TRBJ2-7; V: TRBV7-2; DNA: TGTGCCAGCAGCTCCCCGGGAAGGGAGCAGTACTTC; CDR3: CASSSPGREQYF
D: NA; size: many; J: TRBJ2-6; V: TRBV5-1; DNA: TGCGCCAGCAGCTTGGACTTCTCTGGGGCCAACGTCCTGACTTTC; CDR3: CASSLDFSGANVLTF
D: NA; size: many; J: TRBJ2-7; V: TRBV6-5; DNA: TGTGCCAGCAGTTACATGGGGCCCTACGAGCAGTACTTC; CDR3: CASSYMGPYEQYF
D: TRBD1; size: few; J: TRBJ1-2; V: TRBV29-1; DNA: TGCAGCGCCGTCCCGGGACAGGGTGAGGACAGCTATGGCTACACCTTC; CDR3: CSAVPGQGEDSYGYTF
D: TRBD2; size: many; J: TRBJ2-2; V: TRBV7-2; DNA: TGTGCCAGCAGCTTACGGCTAGCGGGAGGACCCGGGGAGCTGTTTTTT; CDR3: CASSLRLAGGPGELFF
D: TRBD2; size: many; J: TRBJ2-7; V: TRBV28; DNA: TGTGCCAGCAGCCCATCCCTAGCGGGAAACGAGCAGTACTTC; CDR3: CASSPSLAGNEQYF
D: TRBD1; size: many; J: TRBJ2-7; V: TRBV29-1; DNA: TGCAGCGTTGACGGGCAGGGGGCCGACGAGCAGTACTTC; CDR3: CSVDGQGADEQYF
D: TRBD2; size: many; J: TRBJ2-5; V: TRBV10-3; DNA: TGTGCCATCAGTGAGTTGTGGGGGACTACCCAAGAGACCCAGTACTTC; CDR3: CAISELWGTTQETQYF
D: TRBD1; size: many; J: TRBJ2-5; V: TRBV6-1; DNA: TGCGCCAGCAGCCGGGACAGGGGCCAAGAGACCCAGTACTTC; CDR3: CASSRDRGQETQYF
D: TRBD1; size: many; J: TRBJ1-2; V: TRBV2; DNA: TGTGCCAGCAGGGACAGGGGACCTGGCTACACCTTC; CDR3: CASRDRGPGYTF
D: TRBD1; size: many; J: TRBJ1-2; V: TRBV29-1; DNA: TGCAGCGTTGAAGATAGAGGCAGGGGACAGGGGGTTGGCTACACCTTC; CDR3: CSVEDRGRGQGVGYTF
D: NA; size: NA; J: TRBJ1-1; V: TRBV4-1; DNA: TGCGCCAGCAGCCGTAACCCGGGACAGAACACTGAAGCTTTCTTT; CDR3: CASSRNPGQNTEAFF
D: NA; size: few; J: TRBJ1-5; V: TRBV7-9; DNA: TGTGCCAGCAGCTTAGTCGGGGCAGGCCCCCCTCTCTTACATTTT; CDR3: CASSLVGAGPPLLHF
D: NA; size: many; J: TRBJ2-2; V: TRBV29-1; DNA: TGCAGCGTTGAGGCCAGAGCGAACACCGGGGAGCTGTTTTTT; CDR3: CSVEARANTGELFF
D: NA; size: many; J: TRBJ2-7; V: TRBV19; DNA: TGTGCCAGTAGTATTTCAGGGGACTCCTACGAGCAGTACTTC; CDR3: CASSISGDSYEQYF
D: NA; size: many; J: TRBJ1-2; V: TRBV29-1; DNA: TGCAGCGCCTTTAGCCGCTATGGCTACACCTTC; CDR3: CSAFSRYGYTF
D: NA; size: many; J: TRBJ1-1; V: TRBV12-3/TRBV12-4; DNA: TGTGCCAGCAGGCCCAGGGCGCCTCCTGAAGCTTTCTTT; CDR3: CASRPRAPPEAFF
D: TRBD1; size: many; J: TRBJ1-2; V: TRBV3-1; DNA: TGTGCCAGCAGCCAAGCCGGGGGACAGAACTATGGCTACACCTTC; CDR3: CASSQAGGQNYGYTF
D: TRBD2; size: NA; J: TRBJ2-7; V: TRBV6-2/TRBV6-3; DNA: TGTGCCAGCAGAGCCGGGACTAGCGGGAGGGTAAGCTCCTACGAGCAGTACTTC; CDR3: CASRAGTSGRVSSYEQYF
D: NA; size: many; J: TRBJ1-2; V: TRBV30; DNA: TGTGCCTGGAGTCCTAGGGGGTTGGGCTACACCTTC; CDR3: CAWSPRGLGYTF
D: NA; size: many; J: TRBJ1-2; V: TRBV7-9; DNA: TGTGCCAGCAGCTTAGTGGAGGGGTCGGCCTATGGCTACACCTTC; CDR3: CASSLVEGSAYGYTF